Listed here are 24 T cell receptor beta chains from one sample, sequenced in a study of cytomegalovirus exposure and HLA in healthy donors (dated by TCRdb to about 2017). Library generation was performed with the immunoSEQ multiplex PCR assay. For the multiplex PCR, a mixture combining 60 forward primers for TCR Vbeta segments and 13 reverse primers for TCR Jbeta segments was used. TCRdb mirrors the immuneACCESS table, restricted to in-frame sequences. Some clones are absent from its copies; in checked studies, under half trace to an unresolved V gene, and the reason for the others is unknown. Counted in this sample were 97,000 or so clones; 55% to 75% of them appeared once. Together, the top ten hold around 2.3% of the sample. Sequencing used PBMCs. The receptors were sampled from a man aged 45-65 years in good health and CMV-seronegative.

This clone was counted once. The V and J genes are TRBV10-1 and TRBJ2-1, with 8 bases identical to TRBD1. Trimming at V came to 6 bases and at J to 5 bases, leaving 6 bases not matched to a gene. This CDR3 is 14 amino acids long. The germline CDR1 and CDR2 sequences are WNHNN and SYGVQD (reference sequence). This CDR3 reads CASSTGGWNNEQFF. The CDR3 nucleotides read TGCGCCAGCAGCACAGGGGGTTGGAACAATGAGCAGTTCTTC.

The V call is TRBV28, the J call TRBJ2-5; TRBD2 is a possible D gene (5 bases). In germline, CDR1 is MDHEN, CDR2 SYDVKM. Trimming removed 4 bases at V and 8 bases at J, with 14 bases between. The CDR3 runs 13 residues. The CDR3 region is CASSWTGVGTQYF. As DNA, the CDR3 is TGTGCCAGCAGTTGGACCGGGGTGGGAACCCAGTACTTC.

The chain joins TRBV28 to TRBJ2-3, with D perhaps matching TRBD1 (5 bases). Trimming removed 6 bases at V and 2 bases at J, with 12 bases between. This CDR3 region has 14 residues. Germline assignment: CDR1 MDHEN and CDR2 SYDVKM. The CDR3 protein is CASSRTKSTDTQYF. The DNA of the CDR3 is TGTGCCAGCAGCCGGACAAAATCCACAGATACGCAGTATTTT. Using reference TRBV28 and TRBJ2-3 for the parts outside the CDR3, the full variable domain is DVKVTQSSRYLVKRTGEKVFLECVQDMDHENMFWYRQDPGLGLRLIYFSYDVKMKEKGDIPEGYSVSREKKERFSLILESASTNQTSMYLCASSRTKSTDTQYFGPGTRLTVL.

The J gene is TRBJ1-4, the V gene TRBV19; D possibly corresponds to TRBD1 (5 bases). Between the trimmed V and J ends, which lost 5 bases and 0 bases, there was a span of 10 bases. CDR1 and CDR2 from the germline V gene are LNHDA and SQIVND (reference sequence). The CDR3 runs 15 residues. CDR3 nucleotide sequence: TGTGCCAGTAGTGACGACAGTGCAACTAATGAAAAACTGTTTTTT. Its protein is CASSDDSATNEKLFF. The full variable domain, its missing parts supplied by reference TRBV19 and TRBJ1-4, is DGGITQSPKYLFRKEGQNVTLSCEQNLNHDAMYWYRQDPGQGLRLIYYSQIVNDFQKGDIAEGYSVSREKKESFPLTVTSAQKNPTAFYLCASSDDSATNEKLFFGSGTQLSVL.

There are a few counts of this clone. The J gene is TRBJ2-7, the V gene TRBV4-1, with a tentative D call TRBD1 (5 bases). Looked up from germline, CDR1 is MGHRA and CDR2 is YSYEKL. The CDR3 length is 17 residues. Trimming cost V 0 bases and J 1 base, with 16 bases left between them. The CDR3 spells CASSQEWSRRTSYEQYF. The CDR3 coding sequence is TGCGCCAGCAGCCAAGAATGGAGTCGGCGGACATCCTACGAGCAGTACTTC.

V is TRBV4-3 and J is TRBJ2-5; tentative D call: TRBD2 (5 bases). CDR1 and CDR2 (germline): LGHNA, YSLEER. CDR3 length equals 15 residues. The ends were cut back, 3 bases at V and 5 bases at J, with 16 bases in the middle. CDR3 in amino acids: CASSQEDLPGETQYF. CDR3 coding DNA: TGCGCCAGCAGCCAGGAAGACTTGCCGGGGGAGACCCAGTACTTC.

The chain has TRBV7-9 and TRBJ1-5; the D gene is possibly TRBD1 (6 bases). Trimming shortened V by 1 base and J by 6 bases, and 10 bases separated the two germline ends. This CDR3 is built from 14 residues. Per the germline V gene, CDR1 is SEHNR and CDR2 is FQNEAQ (reference sequence). This CDR3 is CASSLGTVGQPQHF. CDR3 bases: TGTGCCAGCAGCTTAGGGACAGTCGGTCAGCCCCAGCATTTT.

J is TRBJ1-1 and V is TRBV6-5; 8 bases align to TRBD1. Germline CDR1 and CDR2: MNHEY and SVGAGI. CDR3 length: 15 amino acids. J gave up 4 bases and V 0 bases, and 4 bases lay outside the gene matches. The CDR3 loop reads CASSYSKQGGTEAFF. DNA of the CDR3: TGTGCCAGCAGTTACTCAAAACAGGGGGGCACTGAAGCTTTCTTT.

In its sample, this clone was seen a few times. The V and J genes are TRBV28 and TRBJ1-5, with D perhaps matching TRBD1 (6 bases). V was cut by 5 bases and J by 9 bases, with 11 bases left in between. This CDR3 is 12 amino acids long. Germline V gene sequence: CDR1 MDHEN, CDR2 SYDVKM. The CDR3 reads CASSPGQRPQHF. The CDR3 DNA reads TGTGCCAGCAGTCCTGGACAGCGGCCCCAGCATTTT.

There are a few counts of this clone. The chain has TRBV21-1 and TRBJ2-6; TRBD1, the table's D call, lacks a check against the DNA. TRBV21-1 is shown as a pseudogene. The CDR3 is 21 residues long. The CDR3 protein is CASSSQRKQSLGHSGANVLTF. The CDR3 DNA sequence: TGTGCCAGCAGCTCTCAAAGGAAACAGTCCTTGGGGCACTCTGGGGCCAACGTCCTGACTTTC.

The rearrangement joins TRBV28 to TRBJ1-5; 7 bases line up with TRBD1. The germline V gene encodes CDR1 MDHEN and CDR2 SYDVKM. V lost 5 bases to trimming and J lost 4 bases; unmatched junction nucleotides: 14. The CDR3 spans 17 residues. The CDR3, as DNA: TGTGCCAGCAGTCCAAATCCGGGACAGAGAGCGAATCAGCCCCAGCATTTT. Amino acids: CASSPNPGQRANQPQHF.

This sequence joins TRBV9 and TRBJ2-7; 7 bases align to TRBD2. The CDR3 length is 16 residues. V was clipped by 0 bases and J by 3 bases; unmatched bases: 9. CDR1 is SGDLS and CDR2 is YYNGEE in the germline V gene. This chain's CDR3 is CASSVGEGTGHYEQYF. In DNA form, the CDR3 reads TGTGCCAGCAGCGTAGGGGAGGGGACGGGGCACTACGAGCAGTACTTC. Combining the CDR3 with reference TRBV9 and TRBJ2-7 gives the whole variable domain DSGVTQTPKHLITATGQRVTLRCSPRSGDLSVYWYQQSLDQGLQFLIQYYNGEERAKGNILERFSAQQFPDLHSELNLSSLELGDSALYFCASSVGEGTGHYEQYFGPGTRLTVT.

The rearrangement links TRBV5-6 to TRBJ1-1; a possible D gene is TRBD1 (6 bases). V was clipped by 3 bases and J by 3 bases, with 18 bases between them. This CDR3 region has 16 residues. Germline lookup yields CDR1 SGHDT and CDR2 YYEEEE. In nucleotides, the CDR3 is TGTGCCAGCAGCTCACGCGGGGGCAGGTGGGACACTGAAGCTTTCTTT. It specifies CASSSRGGRWDTEAFF.

V is TRBV7-2 and J is TRBJ2-7; no firm D call. Looked up from germline, CDR1 is SGHTA and CDR2 is FQGNSA. The CDR3 length is 16 residues. V was clipped by 5 bases and J by 2 bases, with 19 bases between them. CDR3 protein: CASSDTPGSIAYEQYF. For the CDR3, the DNA is TGTGCCAGCAGCGATACGCCGGGTAGCATCGCCTACGAGCAGTACTTC. Variable domain in full (rest from reference TRBV7-2 and TRBJ2-7): GAGVSQSPSNKVTEKGKDVELRCDPISGHTALYWYRQSLGQGLEFLIYFQGNSAPDKSGLPSDRFSAERTGGSVSTLTIQRTQQEDSAVYLCASSDTPGSIAYEQYFGPGTRLTVT.

The chain joins TRBV7-2 to TRBJ2-7, with D maybe TRBD1 (5 bases). The CDR3 runs to 13 residues. V was cut by 3 bases and J by 3 bases, with 9 bases left in between. Per germline, CDR1 SGHTA and CDR2 FQGNSA. The CDR3 reads CASSLGRNYEQYF. The CDR3 DNA follows: TGTGCCAGCAGCTTGGGGCGGAACTACGAGCAGTACTTC.

The CDR3 sequence: CASSPPPAEGEYEQYF. The CDR3 DNA follows: TGTGCCAGCAGCCCCCCCCCAGCGGAGGGAGAATACGAGCAGTACTTC. J is TRBJ2-7 and V is TRBV2, with a possible D match to TRBD2 (6 bases). The CDR3 is 16 residues long. Trimming cost V 6 bases and J 4 bases, with 22 bases left between them. CDR1 and CDR2 from the germline V gene are SNHLY and FYNNEI.

This chain uses TRBV9 with TRBJ1-4, with D possibly TRBD1 on 5 matching bases. The length of the CDR3 is 16 residues. Germline loops: CDR1 SGDLS, CDR2 YYNGEE. Deletions cut 3 bases from V and 0 bases from J, with 12 bases between. CDR3 nucleotides: TGTGCCAGCAGCGCTGGGGGAGGGACAACTAATGAAAAACTGTTTTTT. Residues: CASSAGGGTTNEKLFF.

The chain has TRBV14 and TRBJ2-5; D perhaps matches TRBD2 (5 bases). The CDR3 has 12 amino acids. The V gene lost 1 base and the J gene lost 10 bases, with 10 bases spanning the gap. Germline V gives CDR1 SGHDN, CDR2 FVKESK. The CDR3 loop is CASSQAPGIQYF. The CDR3 DNA sequence: TGTGCCAGCAGCCAAGCTCCGGGAATCCAGTACTTC.

The V and J genes are TRBV7-9 and TRBJ2-3; TRBD1 matches at 11 bases. The CDR3 totals 14 residues. V gave up 5 bases and J gave up 4 bases; unmatched junction bases: 2. The germline gives CDR1 SEHNR, CDR2 FQNEAQ (reference sequence). CDR3 nucleotide sequence: TGTGCCAGCAGCCGGGGACAGGGGGCAGATACGCAGTATTTT. This translates into CASSRGQGADTQYF.

The chain employs TRBV21-1 and TRBJ2-2; the D call in the table, TRBD2, was not verified against the DNA. TRBV21-1 counts as a pseudogene. This CDR3 comprises 15 residues. The CDR3 DNA reads as TGTGCCAGCAGCAAAGCTGCGGCATACACCGGGGAGCTGTTTTTT. Encoded protein: CASSKAAAYTGELFF.

The V call is TRBV7-9, the J call TRBJ2-7; tentatively, D is TRBD1 (5 bases). Trimming pared 6 bases from V and 5 bases from J, leaving 14 bases between. This CDR3 spans 13 amino acids. Per the germline V gene, CDR1 is SEHNR and CDR2 is FQNEAQ (reference sequence). The CDR3 DNA follows: TGTGCCAGCAGGAACCAGGGTGTCGACGAGCAGTACTTC. Translating gives CASRNQGVDEQYF.

V is TRBV4-1 and J is TRBJ2-7, with D possibly being TRBD2 (6 bases). CDR1 MGHRA and CDR2 YSYEKL come from the germline V gene. V was pared by 1 base and J by 2 bases, with 12 bases between. The CDR3 sequence is 15 residues long. The CDR3 sequence is CASSQGRGGTYEQYF. The CDR3 region has the DNA TGCGCCAGCAGCCAAGGGCGGGGCGGGACCTACGAGCAGTACTTC.

The chain has TRBV5-6 and TRBJ1-2; 8 bases fit TRBD1. The V gene's germline CDR1 is SGHDT and CDR2 YYEEEE. The CDR3 is 16 residues long. V lost 3 bases and J lost 4; bases outside the gene matches: 11. CDR3 nucleotides: TGTGCCAGCAGCTCATTAATGCAGGGGGCGTTCTATGGCTACACCTTC. Translation: CASSSLMQGAFYGYTF.

The rearrangement uses TRBV6-1 and TRBJ2-5; TRBD2 matches 8 bases. The germline CDR1 and CDR2 sequences are MNHNS and SASEGT. This CDR3 comprises 15 residues. V lost 3 bases, J lost 8 bases, and 11 bases stayed unmatched. CDR3 in amino acids: CASSEPDSGESTQYF. In DNA, the CDR3 is TGTGCCAGCAGTGAGCCGGATAGCGGGGAGAGTACCCAGTACTTC.